A single sample is the source of the 29 T cell receptor beta chains below, sequenced in a study of glioma-infiltrating T cells. The iRepertoire nested amplicon-rescue multiplex PCR amplified TCR alpha and beta CDR3s from RNA. TCRdb reprocessed the multiplex PCR reads via MiXCR and lists one record per CDR3 protein. The table records around 150,000 distinct CDR3 sequences, 30% to 40% of them present only once. The sequenced sample consisted of glioma tissue, nonneoplastic brain tissue, or PBMCs (not recorded which). These receptors came from a human donor with low-grade glioma or glioblastoma, undergoing nonglioma brain surgery, or in good health (not recorded which).

The chain joins TRBV7-2 to TRBJ2-7; D remains ambiguous. V lost 2 bases to trimming and J lost 1 base, with 9 bases between them. From germline, CDR1 is SGHTA and CDR2 FQGNSA. This CDR3 spans 14 amino acids. The CDR3 reads CASSLRGNSYEQYF. CDR3 DNA: TGTGCCAGCAGCTTACGCGGAAATTCCTACGAGCAGTACTTC.

This clonotype has just a few counts. The chain links TRBV4-1 to TRBJ1-6, with D possibly being TRBD1 (6 bases). The CDR3 has 16 amino acids. V was cut by 6 bases and J by 0 bases, with 12 bases left in between. Germline lookup yields CDR1 MGHRA and CDR2 YSYEKL. CDR3 amino acids: CASRRTVSSYNSPLHF. CDR3 nucleotide sequence: TGCGCCAGCAGACGGACAGTAAGCTCCTATAATTCACCCCTCCACTTT.

This clonotype was counted between two and nine times. The gene calls are TRBV6-1 and TRBJ2-7, with TRBD1 as a possible D gene (6 bases). V lost 6 bases and J 7 bases, leaving 25 bases between the germline ends. Per germline, CDR1 MNHNS and CDR2 SASEGT. The CDR3 length is 16 residues. The CDR3 here is CASSPRDMGATGEQYF. DNA of the CDR3: TGTGCCAGCAGCCCCCGGGACATGGGAGCAACAGGGGAGCAGTACTTC.

CDR3 in amino acids: CASTSAVGGSYNEQFF. The CDR3 DNA reads as TGTGCCAGCACTTCCGCGGTCGGAGGCTCCTACAATGAGCAGTTCTTC. The chain joins TRBV7-2 to TRBJ2-1; D is perhaps TRBD2 (5 bases). Trimming shortened V by 7 bases and J by 0 bases, and 16 bases separated the two germline ends. This CDR3 spans 16 amino acids. Germline lookup yields CDR1 SGHTA and CDR2 FQGNSA.

The gene calls are TRBV20-1 and TRBJ1-1; no reliable D call. In germline, CDR1 is DFQATT, CDR2 SNEGSKA (reference sequence). This CDR3 has 12 residues. The V and J ends lost 7 bases and 0 bases respectively, with 9 bases between them. The CDR3 protein is CSDSRLNTEAFF. The CDR3 DNA reads TGCAGTGATAGTCGGTTGAACACTGAAGCTTTCTTT.

V is TRBV6-1 and J is TRBJ1-1; D unclear. Deletions cut 0 bases from V and 1 base from J, with 9 bases between. The CDR3 loop spans 15 amino acids. Germline V gene data show CDR1 as MNHNS and CDR2 as SASEGT. This chain's CDR3 is CASSEAYSGNTEAFF. As DNA, the CDR3 is TGTGCCAGCAGTGAAGCCTACAGCGGGAACACTGAAGCTTTCTTT.

Within the sample, this clonotype is medium-sized. This rearrangement joins TRBV6-2 or TRBV6-3 to TRBJ2-7, with D possibly matching TRBD1 (5 bases). Between the trimmed V and J ends, which lost 2 bases and 5 bases, there was a span of 10 bases. Germline V gene sequence: CDR1 MNHEY, CDR2 SVGEGT. This CDR3 is built from 13 residues. CDR3 protein: CASSYQGWNEQYF. The CDR3 DNA follows: TGTGCCAGCAGTTACCAGGGCTGGAACGAGCAGTACTTC.

This clonotype appeared many times. The chain is built from TRBV6-1 and TRBJ2-5; perhaps TRBD1 as D (6 bases). With 4 bases removed from V and 5 bases from J, the gap between germline ends came to 14 bases. CDR3 length: 14 residues. CDR1 and CDR2 from the germline V gene are MNHNS and SASEGT. CDR3 sequence reads: CASSAPGDLETQYF. The CDR3, as DNA: TGTGCCAGCAGTGCTCCAGGGGACCTGGAGACCCAGTACTTC.

A word on this clonotype: No conserved phenylalanine or tryptophan ends this CDR3, so it is likely a read error. The V and J genes are TRBV2 and TRBJ1-6; D is unclear. This CDR3 has 13 amino acids. From germline, CDR1 is SNHLY and CDR2 FYNNEI. The V and J ends lost 4 bases and 6 bases respectively, with 7 bases between them. Here the CDR3 DNA reads TGTGCCAGCAGTGCGCAGTTTAATTCACCCCTCCACCTT. It codes for CASSAQFNSPLHL.

This clonotype was picked up one time. The chain combines TRBV4-1 with TRBJ2-3; 9 positions agree with TRBD2. The CDR3 runs 17 residues. The V segment lost 6 bases and the J segment 1 base; nucleotides outside the gene matches: 11. The V gene's germline CDR1 is MGHRA and CDR2 YSYEKL. CDR3 amino acids: CASRKLAGPEGTDTQYF. CDR3 nucleotide sequence: TGCGCCAGCAGAAAACTAGCGGGCCCGGAGGGCACAGATACGCAGTATTTT.

This clonotype showed up many times. This chain links TRBV28 with TRBJ1-1, with D possibly matching TRBD1 (5 bases). Germline V gene lookup returns CDR1 MDHEN and CDR2 SYDVKM. The CDR3 spans 14 residues. V was trimmed by 7 bases and J by 1 base, leaving 13 bases between them. The CDR3 region is CASKLKGPNTEAFF. CDR3 bases: TGTGCCAGCAAGTTAAAGGGACCGAACACTGAAGCTTTCTTT.

A word on this clonotype: The missing conserved phenylalanine or tryptophan at the end of this CDR3 makes a read error likely. This chain connects TRBV24-1 to TRBJ2-1; 10 nucleotides line up with TRBD1. Germline CDR1 KGHDR, CDR2 SFDVKD. CDR3 length: 14 amino acids. The CDR3 DNA reads as TGTGCCACAAGTGAACAGACAGGGGGCGATGAGCAGTTCCTG. This codes for CATSEQTGGDEQFL.

This chain links TRBV7-2 with TRBJ2-3; D is unresolved. The CDR3 is 13 residues long. Germline V CDR1 and CDR2: SGHTA, FQGNSA. Trimming shortened V by 6 bases and J by 2 bases, and 9 bases separated the two germline ends. The CDR3 spells CASRGRVTDTQYF. CDR3 in DNA: TGTGCCAGCAGGGGCCGGGTCACAGATACGCAGTATTTT. Full variable domain (rest looked up from reference TRBV7-2 and TRBJ2-3): GAGVSQSPSNKVTEKGKDVELRCDPISGHTALYWYRQSLGQGLEFLIYFQGNSAPDKSGLPSDRFSAERTGGSVSTLTIQRTQQEDSAVYLCASRGRVTDTQYFGPGTRLTVL.

This clonotype was counted a few times. This chain uses TRBV29-1 with TRBJ2-1, with TRBD1 matching 9 bases. The V gene's germline CDR1 is SQVTM and CDR2 ANQGSEA. The V and J ends lost 5 bases and 4 bases, in that order; junction bases with no gene match: 6. The CDR3 loop spans 14 amino acids. Here the CDR3 reads CSVWDRAKYNEQFF. The CDR3 DNA reads TGCAGCGTTTGGGACAGGGCTAAATACAATGAGCAGTTCTTC.

This clonotype was counted only a few times. The V call is TRBV4-3, the J call TRBJ2-5; no clear D gene. The CDR3 sequence is 16 residues long. CDR1 LGHNA and CDR2 YSLEER come from the germline V gene. V was cut by 0 bases and J by 0 bases, with 11 bases left in between. CDR3 bases: TGCGCCAGCAGCCAAGATAGTACCATGTACCAAGAGACCCAGTACTTC. Protein product: CASSQDSTMYQETQYF.

This clonotype was counted a few times. The CDR3 sequence is CSANLEGGQPQHF. The CDR3 DNA reads as TGCAGTGCTAACCTGGAGGGAGGTCAGCCCCAGCATTTT. The genes are TRBV20-1 and TRBJ1-5; D gene ambiguous. Germline V gives CDR1 DFQATT, CDR2 SNEGSKA (reference sequence). The length of the CDR3 is 13 residues. V gave up 4 bases and J gave up 6 bases, with 13 bases separating them.

The chain carries TRBV20-1 and TRBJ2-5, with 11 bases that match TRBD1. The ends lost 0 bases at V and 4 bases at J; junction bases unmatched: 4. The CDR3 is made up of 15 amino acids. Germline CDR1 DFQATT, CDR2 SNEGSKA (reference sequence). The CDR3, as DNA: TGCAGTGCTAGAGATCAAGGGACAGGGGGAGAGACCCAGTACTTC. Encoded protein: CSARDQGTGGETQYF.

The sample holds a few counts of this clonotype. The chain combines TRBV27 with TRBJ1-2; D ambiguous. Germline V CDR1 and CDR2: MNHEY, SMNVEV (reference sequence). The CDR3 is 14 residues long. Trimming cost V 6 bases and J 7 bases, with 18 bases left between them. The DNA for the CDR3 is TGTGCCAGCAGCTTAGGAACAGCAAGTCGTGGCTACACCTTC. Protein: CASSLGTASRGYTF.

This chain connects TRBV6-1 to TRBJ2-2, with 10 positions matching TRBD1. Germline CDR1 MNHNS, CDR2 SASEGT. This CDR3 contains 17 residues. V lost 5 bases and J lost 4; bases outside the gene matches: 10. The CDR3 sequence: CASSWLRQGAPTGELFF. In nucleotides, the CDR3 is TGTGCCAGCAGTTGGCTTAGACAGGGGGCGCCCACCGGGGAGCTGTTTTTT.

This clonotype has just one count. The chain is built from TRBV2 and TRBJ2-7; TRBD2 agrees at 10 bases. Germline loops: CDR1 SNHLY, CDR2 FYNNEI. This CDR3 is built from 12 residues. The CDR3 loop is CGSAASGSEQYF. The CDR3 region has the DNA TGTGGATCAGCGGCTAGCGGGAGCGAGCAGTACTTC.

The V gene is TRBV3-1, the J gene TRBJ2-1; D assignment may be TRBD1 or TRBD2 (5 bases each). Trimming took off 0 bases at V and 10 bases at J, with 13 bases between the two ends. The CDR3 has 14 amino acids. Germline-derived CDR1 and CDR2 are LGHDT and YNNKEL (reference sequence). The CDR3 DNA is TGTGCCAGCAGCCAAGATCCCCCCGGGGACGAGCAGTTCTTC. Its protein product is CASSQDPPGDEQFF.

There are a few counts of this clonotype. V and J are TRBV12-3 or TRBV12-4 and TRBJ2-5; 8 bases are shared with TRBD1. The J segment lost 4 bases and the V segment lost 5 bases, leaving 3 bases of the junction unmatched. This CDR3 has 13 amino acids. CDR3 bases: TGTGCCAGCAGTATCACAGGGGGAGAGACCCAGTACTTC. Its protein is CASSITGGETQYF.

The chain employs TRBV6-6 and TRBJ2-7; tentatively, D is TRBD1 or TRBD2 (5 bases each). This CDR3 comprises 14 residues. Germline CDR1 reads MNHNY; CDR2 reads SVGAGI (reference sequence). The germline V and J ends were trimmed by 5 bases and 1 base, with 12 bases remaining between them. The CDR3 here is CASSPPGRSYEQYF. The CDR3 nucleotides read TGTGCCAGCAGTCCTCCGGGACGGTCCTACGAGCAGTACTTC.

This clonotype was seen a handful of times. V is TRBV6-5 and J is TRBJ2-5; D is tentatively TRBD1 or TRBD2 (6 bases each). The CDR3 contains 14 residues. CDR1 is MNHEY and CDR2 is SVGAGI in the germline V gene. V shed 3 bases and J shed 5 bases, with 13 bases lying between them. CDR3 sequence reads: CASSYFRGLETQYF. The CDR3 DNA is TGTGCCAGCAGTTATTTCCGGGGGCTGGAGACCCAGTACTTC.

The rearrangement uses TRBV28 and TRBJ2-1; the match to TRBD2 covers 10 bases. Trimming removed 5 bases from V and 7 bases from J; junction bases left unmatched: 8. Germline CDR1 reads MDHEN; CDR2 reads SYDVKM. The CDR3 runs 15 residues. CDR3 in amino acids: CASSTPSGSSNEQFF. DNA for the CDR3: TGTGCCAGCAGTACCCCTAGCGGGAGCTCAAATGAGCAGTTCTTC.

The V call is TRBV4-2, the J call TRBJ2-7; 7 positions agree with TRBD1. V shed 0 bases, J shed 4 bases, and the junction held 6 bases outside the gene matches. This CDR3 contains 15 residues. Germline V gene sequence: CDR1 LGHNA, CDR2 YNFKEQ. Here the CDR3 DNA reads TGTGCCAGCAGCCAAGATCTTTGGACAGGTTACGAGCAGTACTTC. Translation gives CASSQDLWTGYEQYF.

The V gene is TRBV20-1, the J gene TRBJ2-7; D not certain. This CDR3 contains 11 residues. CDR1 and CDR2 (germline): DFQATT, SNEGSKA (reference sequence). Trimming stripped 4 bases from V and 0 bases from J, with 4 bases between. DNA for the CDR3: TGCAGTGCTATTCCCTCCTACGAGCAGTACTTC. Amino acids: CSAIPSYEQYF.

The CDR3 DNA reads TGTGCCAGTAGTCTTGTGCTTACTTGGGGGGAAAGATCCTACGAGCAGTACTTC. Translating gives CASSLVLTWGERSYEQYF. The rearrangement joins TRBV19 to TRBJ2-7; perhaps TRBD2 as D (6 bases). Germline CDR1 is LNHDA and CDR2 is SQIVND (reference sequence). Trimming stripped 5 bases from V and 1 base from J, with 24 bases between. CDR3 length: 18 amino acids.

This clonotype is a singleton in its sample. Written as DNA, the CDR3 is TGTGCCAGCATTTTTAGCCCCATGGAGGCCCTAGACACCTTC. Amino acid sequence: CASIFSPMEALDTF. This chain uses TRBV2 with TRBJ1-2, with D unresolved. Per the germline V gene, CDR1 is SNHLY and CDR2 is FYNNEI. This CDR3 region has 14 residues. Trimming took off 7 bases at V and 12 bases at J, with 24 bases between the two ends. The entire variable domain, with the rest obtained from reference TRBV2 and TRBJ1-2, is as follows: EPEVTQTPSHQVTQMGQEVILRCVPISNHLYFYWYRQILGQKVEFLVSFYNNEISEKSEIFDDQFSVERPDGSNFTLKIRSTKLEDSAMYFCASIFSPMEALDTFGSGTRLTVV.